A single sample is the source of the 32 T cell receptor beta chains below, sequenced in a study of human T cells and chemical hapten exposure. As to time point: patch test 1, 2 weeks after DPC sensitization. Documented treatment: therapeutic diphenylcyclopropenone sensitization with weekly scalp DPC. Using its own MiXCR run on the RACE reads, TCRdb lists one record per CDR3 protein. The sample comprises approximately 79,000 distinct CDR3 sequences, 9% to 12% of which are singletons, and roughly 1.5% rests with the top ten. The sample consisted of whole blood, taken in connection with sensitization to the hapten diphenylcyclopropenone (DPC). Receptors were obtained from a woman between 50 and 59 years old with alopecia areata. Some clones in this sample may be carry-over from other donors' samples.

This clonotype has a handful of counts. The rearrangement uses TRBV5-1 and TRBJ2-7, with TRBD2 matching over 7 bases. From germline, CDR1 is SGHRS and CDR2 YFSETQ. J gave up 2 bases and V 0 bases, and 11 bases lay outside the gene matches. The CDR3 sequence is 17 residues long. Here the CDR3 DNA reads TGCGCCAGCAGCTTGGGCCCTGGGGCTAGCGGAGCCTACGAGCAGTACTTC. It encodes CASSLGPGASGAYEQYF. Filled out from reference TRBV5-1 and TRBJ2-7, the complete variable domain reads KAGVTQTPRYLIKTRGQQVTLSCSPISGHRSVSWYQQTPGQGLQFLFEYFSETQRNKGNFPGRFSGRQFSNSRSEMNVSTLELGDSALYLCASSLGPGASGAYEQYFGPGTRLTVT.

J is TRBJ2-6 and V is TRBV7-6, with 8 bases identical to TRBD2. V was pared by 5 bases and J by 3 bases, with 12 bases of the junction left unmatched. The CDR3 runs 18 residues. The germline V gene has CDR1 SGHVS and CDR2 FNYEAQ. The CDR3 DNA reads TGTGCCAGCAGCCCCGCCGCGGGAGGCACAAGTGGGGCCAACGTCCTGACTTTC. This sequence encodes CASSPAAGGTSGANVLTF.

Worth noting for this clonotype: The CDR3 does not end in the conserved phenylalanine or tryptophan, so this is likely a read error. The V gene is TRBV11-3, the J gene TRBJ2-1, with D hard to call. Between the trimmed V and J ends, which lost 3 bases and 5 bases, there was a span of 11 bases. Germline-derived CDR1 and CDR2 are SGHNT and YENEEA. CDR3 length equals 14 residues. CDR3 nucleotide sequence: TGTGCCAGCAGCTTTTCCCCGGCCGACAATGAGCAGTTCATC. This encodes CASSFSPADNEQFI.

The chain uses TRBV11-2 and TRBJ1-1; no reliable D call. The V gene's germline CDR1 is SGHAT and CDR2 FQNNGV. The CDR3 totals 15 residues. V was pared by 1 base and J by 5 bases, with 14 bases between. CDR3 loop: CASSLGPMGGTEAFF. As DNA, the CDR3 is TGTGCCAGCAGCTTAGGCCCAATGGGAGGAACTGAAGCTTTCTTT.

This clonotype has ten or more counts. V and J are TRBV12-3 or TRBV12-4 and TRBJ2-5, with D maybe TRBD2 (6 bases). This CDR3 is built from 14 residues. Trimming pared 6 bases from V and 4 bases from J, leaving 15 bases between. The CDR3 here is CASSHLASGETQYF. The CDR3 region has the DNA TGTGCCAGCAGCCACCTAGCGTCTGGAGAGACCCAGTACTTC.

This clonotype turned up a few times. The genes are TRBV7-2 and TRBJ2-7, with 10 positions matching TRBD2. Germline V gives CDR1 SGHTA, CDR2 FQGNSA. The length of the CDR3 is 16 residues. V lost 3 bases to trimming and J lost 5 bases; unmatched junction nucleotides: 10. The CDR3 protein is CASSFRPGLAFDEQYF. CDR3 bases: TGTGCCAGCAGCTTCAGACCGGGACTAGCGTTCGACGAGCAGTACTTC.

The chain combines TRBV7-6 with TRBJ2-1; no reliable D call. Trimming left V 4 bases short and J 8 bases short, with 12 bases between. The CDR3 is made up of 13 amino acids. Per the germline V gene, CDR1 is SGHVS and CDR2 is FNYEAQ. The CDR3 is CASSSLSVDEQFF. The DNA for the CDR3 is TGTGCCAGCAGCTCGCTATCGGTCGATGAGCAGTTCTTC.

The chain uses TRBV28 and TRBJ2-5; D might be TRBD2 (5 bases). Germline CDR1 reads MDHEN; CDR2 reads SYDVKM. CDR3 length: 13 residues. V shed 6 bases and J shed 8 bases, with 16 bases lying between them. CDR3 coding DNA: TGTGCCAGCAGCTTTGGTGGCCCGGGAACCCAGTACTTC. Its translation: CASSFGGPGTQYF.

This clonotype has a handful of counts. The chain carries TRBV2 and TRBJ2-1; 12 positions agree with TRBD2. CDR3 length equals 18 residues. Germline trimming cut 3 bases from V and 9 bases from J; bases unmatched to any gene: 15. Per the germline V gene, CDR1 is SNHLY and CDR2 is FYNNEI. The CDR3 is CASSEWGPTSGSGGEQFF. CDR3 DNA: TGTGCCAGCAGTGAGTGGGGCCCGACTAGCGGGAGCGGTGGTGAGCAGTTCTTC.

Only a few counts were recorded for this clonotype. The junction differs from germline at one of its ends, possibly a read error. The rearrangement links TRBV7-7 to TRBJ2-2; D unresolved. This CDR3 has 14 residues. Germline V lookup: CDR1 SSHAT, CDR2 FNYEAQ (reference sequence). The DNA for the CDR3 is TGTGCTAGCAGCTTAGGGCTATCCACCGGGGAGCTGTTTTTT. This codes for CASSLGLSTGELFF.

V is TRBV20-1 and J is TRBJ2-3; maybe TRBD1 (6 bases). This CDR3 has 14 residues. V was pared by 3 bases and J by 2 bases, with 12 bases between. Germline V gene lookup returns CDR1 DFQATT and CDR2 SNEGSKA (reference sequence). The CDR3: CSASEDSVTDTQYF. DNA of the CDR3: TGCAGTGCTAGCGAGGACAGCGTCACAGATACGCAGTATTTT.

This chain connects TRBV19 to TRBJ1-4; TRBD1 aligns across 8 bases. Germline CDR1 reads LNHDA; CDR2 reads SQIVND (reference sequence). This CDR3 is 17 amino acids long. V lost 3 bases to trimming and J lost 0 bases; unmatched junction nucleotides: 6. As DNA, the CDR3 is TGTGCCAGTAGTATCGGGACAGGATCCTCAACTAATGAAAAACTGTTTTTT. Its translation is CASSIGTGSSTNEKLFF.

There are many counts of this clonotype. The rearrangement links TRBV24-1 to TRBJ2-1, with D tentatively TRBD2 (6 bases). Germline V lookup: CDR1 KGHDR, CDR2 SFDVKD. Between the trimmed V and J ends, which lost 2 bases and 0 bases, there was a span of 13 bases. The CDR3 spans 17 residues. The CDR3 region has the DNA TGTGCCACCAGTGATTCGATCGGGAGTGTCTCCTACAATGAGCAGTTCTTC. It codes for CATSDSIGSVSYNEQFF.

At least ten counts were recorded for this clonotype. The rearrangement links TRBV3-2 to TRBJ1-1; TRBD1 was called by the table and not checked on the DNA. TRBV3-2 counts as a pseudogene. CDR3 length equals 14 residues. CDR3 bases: TGTGCCAGCAGCCACATGACAGTGAACACTGAAGCTTTCTTT. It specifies CASSHMTVNTEAFF.

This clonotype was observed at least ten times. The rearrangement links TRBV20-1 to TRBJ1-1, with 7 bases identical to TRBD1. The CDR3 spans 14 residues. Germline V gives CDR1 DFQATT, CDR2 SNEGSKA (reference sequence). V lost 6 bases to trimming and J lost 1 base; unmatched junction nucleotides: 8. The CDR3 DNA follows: TGCAGTGCCGGACAGGCCGGAACGAACACTGAAGCTTTCTTT. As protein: CSAGQAGTNTEAFF.

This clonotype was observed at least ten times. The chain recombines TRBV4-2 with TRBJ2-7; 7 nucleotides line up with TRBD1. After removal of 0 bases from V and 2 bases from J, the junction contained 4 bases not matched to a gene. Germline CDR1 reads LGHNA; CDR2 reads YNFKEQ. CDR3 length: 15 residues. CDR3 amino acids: CASSQDLTGPYEQYF. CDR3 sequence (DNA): TGTGCCAGCAGCCAAGATCTGACAGGGCCCTACGAGCAGTACTTC.

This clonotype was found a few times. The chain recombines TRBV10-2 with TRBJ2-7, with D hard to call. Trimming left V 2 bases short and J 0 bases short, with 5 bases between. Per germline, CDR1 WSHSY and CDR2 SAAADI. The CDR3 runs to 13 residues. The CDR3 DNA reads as TGCGCCAGCAGTGAGGGCAGCTCCTACGAGCAGTACTTC. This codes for CASSEGSSYEQYF.

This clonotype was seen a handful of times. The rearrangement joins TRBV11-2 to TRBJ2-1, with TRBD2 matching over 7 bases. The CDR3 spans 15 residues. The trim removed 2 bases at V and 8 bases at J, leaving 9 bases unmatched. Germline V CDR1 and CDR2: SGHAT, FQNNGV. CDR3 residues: CASSLWREPRYEQFF. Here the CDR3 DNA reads TGTGCCAGCAGCTTATGGCGGGAGCCCCGGTATGAGCAGTTCTTC.

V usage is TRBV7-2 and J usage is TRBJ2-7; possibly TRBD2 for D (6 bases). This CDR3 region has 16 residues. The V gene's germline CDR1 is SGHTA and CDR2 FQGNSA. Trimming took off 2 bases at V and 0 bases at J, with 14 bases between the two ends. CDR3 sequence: CASSLRGAGSSYEQYF. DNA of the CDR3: TGTGCCAGCAGCTTAAGGGGCGCCGGGAGCTCCTACGAGCAGTACTTC.

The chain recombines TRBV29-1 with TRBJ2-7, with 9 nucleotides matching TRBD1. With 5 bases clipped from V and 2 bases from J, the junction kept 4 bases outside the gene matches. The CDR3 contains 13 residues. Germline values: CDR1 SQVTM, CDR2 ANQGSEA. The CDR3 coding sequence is TGCAGCGTTAGGACAGGGGCGGCCTACGAGCAGTACTTC. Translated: CSVRTGAAYEQYF.

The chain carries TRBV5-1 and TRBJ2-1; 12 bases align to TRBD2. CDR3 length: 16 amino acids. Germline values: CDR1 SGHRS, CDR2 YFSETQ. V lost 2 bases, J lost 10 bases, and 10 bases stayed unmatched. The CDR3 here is CASSLPGLAGPHEQFF. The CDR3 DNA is TGCGCCAGCAGCTTACCGGGACTAGCGGGTCCCCACGAGCAGTTCTTC.

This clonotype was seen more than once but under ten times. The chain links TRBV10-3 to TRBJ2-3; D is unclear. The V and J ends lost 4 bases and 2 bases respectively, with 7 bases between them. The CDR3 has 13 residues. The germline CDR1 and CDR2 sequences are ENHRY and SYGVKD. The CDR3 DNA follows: TGTGCCATCAGTGGATCCGACACAGATACGCAGTATTTT. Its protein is CAISGSDTDTQYF.

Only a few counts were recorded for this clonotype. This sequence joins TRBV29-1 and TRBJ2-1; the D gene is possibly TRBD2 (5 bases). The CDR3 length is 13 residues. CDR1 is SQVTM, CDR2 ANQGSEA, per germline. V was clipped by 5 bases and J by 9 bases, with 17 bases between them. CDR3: CSVQTILRGEQFF. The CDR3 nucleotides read TGCAGCGTTCAGACTATCCTCCGGGGTGAGCAGTTCTTC.

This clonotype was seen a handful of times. CDR3 sequence: CSAPGLAGNNEQFF. As DNA, the CDR3 is TGCAGTGCTCCGGGACTAGCGGGAAACAATGAGCAGTTCTTC. The J gene is TRBJ2-1, the V gene TRBV20-1; 13 nucleotides line up with TRBD2. CDR3 length: 14 residues. Looked up from germline, CDR1 is DFQATT and CDR2 is SNEGSKA (reference sequence). V dropped 5 bases and J dropped 5; count of bases not matched to a gene: 3.

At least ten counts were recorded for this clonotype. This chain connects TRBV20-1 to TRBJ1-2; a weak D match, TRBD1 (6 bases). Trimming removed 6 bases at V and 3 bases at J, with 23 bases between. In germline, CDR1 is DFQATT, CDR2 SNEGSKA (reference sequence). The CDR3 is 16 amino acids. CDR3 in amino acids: CSAPLPDRSLHYGYTF. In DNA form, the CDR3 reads TGCAGTGCCCCACTCCCGGACAGATCCCTCCACTATGGCTACACCTTC.

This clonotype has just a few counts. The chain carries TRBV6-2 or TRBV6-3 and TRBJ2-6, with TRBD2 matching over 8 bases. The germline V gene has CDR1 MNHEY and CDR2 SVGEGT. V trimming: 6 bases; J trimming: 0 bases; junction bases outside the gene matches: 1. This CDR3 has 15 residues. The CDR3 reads CASRAGGSGANVLTF. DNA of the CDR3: TGTGCCAGCAGGGCGGGGGGCTCTGGGGCCAACGTCCTGACTTTC.

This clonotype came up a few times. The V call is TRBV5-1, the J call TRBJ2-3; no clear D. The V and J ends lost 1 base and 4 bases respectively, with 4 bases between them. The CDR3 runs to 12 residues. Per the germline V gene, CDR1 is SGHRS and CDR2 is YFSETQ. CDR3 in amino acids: CASSLQPDTQYF. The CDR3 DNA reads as TGCGCCAGCAGCTTGCAGCCAGATACGCAGTATTTT.

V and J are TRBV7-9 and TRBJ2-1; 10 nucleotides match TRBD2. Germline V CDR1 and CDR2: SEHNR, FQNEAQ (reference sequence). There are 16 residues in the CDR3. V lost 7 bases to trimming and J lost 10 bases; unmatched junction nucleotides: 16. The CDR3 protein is CASTYGRLAGAGEQFF. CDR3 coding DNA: TGTGCCAGCACCTACGGGCGGCTAGCGGGAGCGGGAGAGCAGTTCTTC.

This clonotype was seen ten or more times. In nucleotides, the CDR3 is TGTGCCAGCAGCTTCGGGGACCAGGGGAGACAAGAGACCCAGTACTTC. Protein: CASSFGDQGRQETQYF. This chain connects TRBV11-1 to TRBJ2-5, with a tentative D call TRBD1 (6 bases). Germline CDR1 SGHAT, CDR2 FQDESV (reference sequence). V lost 3 bases, J lost 2 bases, and 16 bases lay in between. The CDR3 is 16 residues long.

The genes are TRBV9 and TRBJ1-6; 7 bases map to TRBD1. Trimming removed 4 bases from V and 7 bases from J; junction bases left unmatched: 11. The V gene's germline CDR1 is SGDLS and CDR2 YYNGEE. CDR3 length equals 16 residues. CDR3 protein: CASSPEGALGNSPLHF. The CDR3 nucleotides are TGTGCCAGCAGCCCCGAGGGGGCCTTGGGGAATTCACCCCTCCACTTT.

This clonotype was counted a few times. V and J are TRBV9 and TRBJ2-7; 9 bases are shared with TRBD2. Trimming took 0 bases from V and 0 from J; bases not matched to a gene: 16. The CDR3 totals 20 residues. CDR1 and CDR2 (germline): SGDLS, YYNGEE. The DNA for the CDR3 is TGTGCCAGCAGCGTAGCTACGGGCCCACCGGGACTAGCCATCTCCTACGAGCAGTACTTC. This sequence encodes CASSVATGPPGLAISYEQYF.

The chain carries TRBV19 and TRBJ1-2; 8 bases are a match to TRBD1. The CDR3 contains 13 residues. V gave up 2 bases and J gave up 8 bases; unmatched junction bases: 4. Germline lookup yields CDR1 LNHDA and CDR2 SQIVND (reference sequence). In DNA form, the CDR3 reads TGTGCCAGTAGTATATCGGCAGGGGGCGGCTACACCTTC. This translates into CASSISAGGGYTF.